What follows is one TCR beta chain and its context. What it binds is unknown. The sample is drawn from a study of blood T cells in healthy people across ages. Germline-derived CDR1 and CDR2 are MNHNS and SASEGT. The V end lost 3 bases, the J end lost 1 base, and 9 bases lay between the germline ends. The CDR3 extends over 14 amino acids. Broader study findings: Because donor CMV status was unknown, expanded clonotype changes were possibly confounded.

A sample-barcoded 5' primer and a J-beta primer mix were used in a second PCR of about 6 to 12 cycles. TCRdb re-called the 5' RACE reads through MiXCR, storing one row per CDR3 protein. The sample yields 600,000 to 800,000 distinct CDR3 sequences, 20% to 25% seen once. Each sample provided at least 5 micrograms of extracted total RNA. The TCR sequence derives from a man between 70 and 80 years old in good health. This chain uses TRBV6-1 with TRBJ1-1; a weak D match, TRBD1 (5 bases). Sequenced: blood. CDR3 region: CASSDRQSNTEAFF. In DNA, the CDR3 is TGTGCCAGCAGTGACCGACAGTCGAACACTGAAGCTTTCTTT.